This is a list of T cell receptor beta chains from one sample in a study of human thymus T cells. Measured with immunoSEQ multiplex PCR; TCRdb has only the in-frame clones, and not every one. Of approximately 70,000 clones in the sample, roughly 94% were seen once. Material for sequencing was thymus tissue. These receptor sequences come from a girl younger than two with a congenital heart defect but otherwise immunologically healthy. Each CDR3 is given with its conserved first and last residue.

CDR3 length: 16; V gene: TRBV15; CDR3 protein: CATSRRPGRSPHEQYF
CDR3 length: 17; V gene: TRBV7-3; CDR3 protein: CASSLPYPGSDTGELFF
CDR3 length: 16; V gene: TRBV5-6; CDR3 protein: CASSLAGAYISYEQYF
CDR3 length: 19; V gene: TRBV18; CDR3 protein: CASSPKGRARRWYQETQYF
CDR3 length: 15; V gene: TRBV7-9; CDR3 protein: CASSPRVAERYEQYF
CDR3 length: 17; V gene: TRBV7-9; CDR3 protein: CASSSHPGLAAYNEQFF
CDR3 length: 15; V gene: TRBV11-2; CDR3 protein: CASSPAVEADYEQYF
CDR3 length: 15; V gene: TRBV19; CDR3 protein: CASSTGETLLYGYTF
CDR3 length: 15; V gene: TRBV5-6; CDR3 protein: CASSLGLAESYEQYF
CDR3 length: 14; V gene: TRBV27; CDR3 protein: CASSEPGGTDTQYF
CDR3 length: 17; V gene: TRBV19; CDR3 protein: CASSLGQTHKENYGYTF
CDR3 length: 13; V gene: TRBV19; CDR3 protein: CASKGGLTGIKHF
CDR3 length: 15; V gene: TRBV14; CDR3 protein: CASSHGTAQTDTQYF
CDR3 length: 14; V gene: TRBV5-8; CDR3 protein: CASSLLRGPTEAFF
CDR3 length: 20; V gene: TRBV28; CDR3 protein: CASSLLDRSRQGRGQETQYF
CDR3 length: 14; V gene: TRBV11-2; CDR3 protein: CASSLGTGGNEQFF
CDR3 length: 15; V gene: TRBV19; CDR3 protein: CASSPTGVVFYEQYF
CDR3 length: 13; V gene: TRBV6-4; CDR3 protein: CANKQGGHEKLFF
CDR3 length: 15; V gene: TRBV28; CDR3 protein: CASSYEREREYEQYF
CDR3 length: 12; V gene: TRBV7-2; CDR3 protein: CASSSGQGGYTF
CDR3 length: 16; V gene: TRBV5-1; CDR3 protein: CASSESSGRITDTQYF
CDR3 length: 16; V gene: TRBV14; CDR3 protein: CASSYNSFRGPHEQYF
CDR3 length: 10; V gene: TRBV28; CDR3 protein: CASGGYEQYF
CDR3 length: 12; V gene: TRBV10-3; CDR3 protein: CAITSTGNGYTF
CDR3 length: 16; V gene: TRBV27; CDR3 protein: CASSLSPRDPLHEAFF
CDR3 length: 15; V gene: TRBV19; CDR3 protein: CASSIIRSSNQPQHF
CDR3 length: 14; V gene: TRBV27; CDR3 protein: CASSGFQGNYEQYF
CDR3 length: 17; V gene: TRBV7-9; CDR3 protein: CASSTIIGTGVTGELFF
CDR3 length: 13; V gene: TRBV2; CDR3 protein: CARDRGRNNEQFF
CDR3 length: 19; V gene: TRBV27; CDR3 protein: CASSSPRPTGPSTHNEQFF
CDR3 length: 15; V gene: TRBV9; CDR3 protein: CASSVDAWQGRSYTF
CDR3 length: 13; V gene: TRBV5-6; CDR3 protein: CASSLDRGETQYF
CDR3 length: 13; V gene: TRBV2; CDR3 protein: CASSPAAVAEAFF
CDR3 length: 12; V gene: TRBV15; CDR3 protein: CAIGGVWETQYF
CDR3 length: 17; V gene: TRBV27; CDR3 protein: CASSLSPERGTDEKLFF
CDR3 length: 15; V gene: TRBV18; CDR3 protein: CASSPAGDFQETQYF
CDR3 length: 13; V gene: TRBV5-4; CDR3 protein: CASSLYVTDTQYF
CDR3 length: 12; V gene: TRBV28; CDR3 protein: CASRKGSYGYTF
CDR3 length: 13; V gene: TRBV28; CDR3 protein: CASMGQGYEKLFF
CDR3 length: 15; V gene: TRBV7-6; CDR3 protein: CASSFGTGGQETQYF
CDR3 length: 17; V gene: TRBV19; CDR3 protein: CASSMAPVRAVNTEAFF
CDR3 length: 16; V gene: TRBV4-1; CDR3 protein: CASSQESWVSNQPQHF
CDR3 length: 17; V gene: TRBV15; CDR3 protein: CATSRDVGAWRGEKLFF
CDR3 length: 15; V gene: TRBV7-6; CDR3 protein: CASSLVGQVSWGYTF
CDR3 length: 21; V gene: TRBV10-2; CDR3 protein: CASRGRTARWNQLIANYGYTF
CDR3 length: 14; V gene: TRBV19; CDR3 protein: CATQRAGSNGEQFF
CDR3 length: 16; V gene: TRBV29-1; CDR3 protein: CSVEDRTSGRSETQYF
CDR3 length: 16; V gene: TRBV4-2; CDR3 protein: CASSQERRDRWDTQYF
CDR3 length: 15; V gene: TRBV14; CDR3 protein: CASSPAGERTYEQYF
CDR3 length: 18; V gene: TRBV7-2; CDR3 protein: CASSLDPPAGGTYNEQFF